The clone carrying this T cell receptor (beta chain) was recorded a few times. Antigen unknown. The data were obtained in a study of response to subunit inactivated influenza vaccine. General study results and limits: Authors proposed each seasonal influenza vaccination draws in few new T cells.

V lost 0 bases, J lost 5 bases, and 11 bases lay in between. The CDR3 totals 15 residues. TCRdb analysed the RT-PCR reads with MiXCR anew, one entry per CDR3 protein. The sample lists 450,000 to 600,000 distinct CDR3 sequences; 7.5% to 8.5% were seen once. The chain combines TRBV23-1 with TRBJ2-1; a weak D match, TRBD1 (5 bases). TRBV23-1 is an ORF, and what it does is uncertain. The sample in question was PBMCs from blood, obtained less than 25 months after vaccination. The TCR was taken from a man aged 50-75 years who received an inactivated influenza vaccine. CDR3 residues: CASSQSETDNNEQFF. The CDR3 DNA reads as TGCGCCAGCAGTCAATCGGAGACAGACAACAATGAGCAGTTCTTC.